The rows below give T cell receptor beta chains drawn from one sample of a study of metastatic and nonmetastatic thyroid tumors. TCRdb re-analyzed the PCR reads through MiXCR. The table records 21,000 or so clones, around 28% of them present only once. Sequencing was done on a sample of blood. The receptors originated from a female donor with papillary thyroid cancer or a benign thyroid nodule (not recorded which). Some clones in this sample may be carry-over from other donors' samples. Each CDR3 is given without its conserved first and last residue. The D gene is left open where the match is weak. Size is omitted from some rows. Given values are once, few, many or a class for expanded clones.

size: -
V: TRBV6-1
D: TRBD2
CDR3: ASGDYNYEQY

size: medium-sized
V: TRBV6-2/TRBV6-3
D: -
CDR3: ASSYIRGRRDDKWTSYT

size: many
V: TRBV6-1
D: TRBD2
CDR3: ASSYQRGGGDTQY

size: medium-sized
V: TRBV20-1
D: -
CDR3: SARDNPEAAYEQY

size: many
V: TRBV10-3
D: TRBD2
CDR3: AISDMAGVNEQF

size: -
V: TRBV11-2
D: TRBD2
CDR3: ASSLGAGVADTQY

size: few
V: TRBV6-1
D: TRBD1
CDR3: ASILDRVSNQPQH

size: many
V: TRBV20-1
D: TRBD1
CDR3: SARTGAYEQY

size: many
V: TRBV10-3
D: TRBD2
CDR3: AIRPGTSGGRYNEQF

size: -
V: TRBV20-1
D: -
CDR3: SANRDRTPYEQY

size: many
V: TRBV27
D: TRBD1
CDR3: ASSNWGQGETQY

size: many
V: TRBV6-1
D: TRBD2
CDR3: ASSSKTSAQETQY

size: few
V: TRBV12-3/TRBV12-4
D: -
CDR3: ASSDSTTAWGVTEAF

size: -
V: TRBV18
D: -
CDR3: ASSPQGIEAF

size: many
V: TRBV7-9
D: -
CDR3: ASSLRGAGNTIY

size: -
V: TRBV11-2
D: -
CDR3: ASSLSGAANEKLF

size: -
V: TRBV18
D: -
CDR3: ASSPPNTGELF

size: many
V: TRBV6-1
D: -
CDR3: ASRGYQGQGNTEAF

size: -
V: TRBV15
D: -
CDR3: ATSRDRVDTQY

size: -
V: TRBV7-2
D: TRBD2
CDR3: ASSPGLAGAVEQY

size: -
V: TRBV5-1
D: -
CDR3: ASSPDTYGYT

size: many
V: TRBV5-1
D: TRBD2
CDR3: ASSGGLAEQF

size: -
V: TRBV6-1
D: TRBD1
CDR3: ASRQGTAGYT

size: many
V: TRBV5-4
D: TRBD2
CDR3: ASSADGGRATDAKNIQY

size: many
V: TRBV6-5
D: -
CDR3: ASSYGRKNSPLH

size: -
V: TRBV6-1
D: TRBD2
CDR3: ASTLAGTYEQY

size: few
V: TRBV29-1
D: -
CDR3: SVATGTLYGYT

size: many
V: TRBV29-1
D: -
CDR3: SADTGIPYNEQF

size: many
V: TRBV5-5
D: TRBD1
CDR3: ASSPGTGLYNEQF

size: many
V: TRBV9
D: -
CDR3: ASNRPPTKNTEAF

size: medium-sized
V: TRBV7-9
D: TRBD1
CDR3: ASSLGQGFYNSPLH

size: many
V: TRBV10-1
D: -
CDR3: ASSESGRPETQY

size: many
V: TRBV4-1
D: TRBD1
CDR3: ASSQDPKSGTANTGELF

size: many
V: TRBV28
D: -
CDR3: ASSLASALADTQY

size: many
V: TRBV18
D: -
CDR3: ASSPSMNTEAF

size: -
V: TRBV11-2
D: TRBD1
CDR3: ASSSQGWSLDGYT

size: few
V: TRBV6-1
D: -
CDR3: ASTRGSYGYT